This T cell receptor (beta chain) was captured in a study of breast tumors, draining lymph nodes, adjacent tissues. Study-level results: Most tumor T cells seemingly derive from lymph node, then expand in tumor. Compared with lymph nodes, tumors were less diverse; compared with nontumor tissue, more. That most tumor T cells come from lymph nodes remained unproven. Luminal-like breast cancer showed significantly greater tumor-nontumor repertoire similarity than basal-like breast cancer did.

TCRdb re-called the multiplex PCR reads with MiXCR, one entry per CDR3 protein. The sample includes approximately 210,000 distinct CDR3 sequences, under 40% seen only once; the top ten take approximately 3.6%. The lymph nodes were axillary draining lymph nodes from breast cancer patients. V trimming: 2 bases; J trimming: 5 bases; junction bases outside the gene matches: 4. Germline loops: CDR1 SGHVS, CDR2 FNYEAQ. The CDR3 length is 15 residues. This clonotype has ten or more counts. No antigen is known for it. J is TRBJ2-1 and V is TRBV7-6; 9 bases agree with TRBD2. The specimen sequenced was axillary lymph node tissue. The receptor comes from a female donor with breast cancer. Some clones in this sample may be carry-over from other donors' samples. CDR3 sequence (DNA): TGTGCCAGCAGCTTAAATAGCGGGAGAGACAATGAGCAGTTCTTC. Protein product: CASSLNSGRDNEQFF. Based on the CDR3 plus reference TRBV7-6 and TRBJ2-1, the full variable domain is GAGVSQSPRYKVTKRGQDVALRCDPISGHVSLYWYRQALGQGPEFLTYFNYEAQQDKSGLPNDRFSAERPEGSISTLTIQRTEQRDSAMYRCASSLNSGRDNEQFFGPGTRLTVL.